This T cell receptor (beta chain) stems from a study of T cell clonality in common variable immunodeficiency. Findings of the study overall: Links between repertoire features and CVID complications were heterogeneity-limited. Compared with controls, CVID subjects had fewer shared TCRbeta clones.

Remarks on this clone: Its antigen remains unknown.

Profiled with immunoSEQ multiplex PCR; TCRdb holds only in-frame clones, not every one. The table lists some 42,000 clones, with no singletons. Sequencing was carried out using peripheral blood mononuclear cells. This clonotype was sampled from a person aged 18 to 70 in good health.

The CDR3 loop reads CSFRGQTSYEQYF. CDR3 bases read: TGCAGTTTTAGGGGACAAACCTCCTACGAG. V is TRBV20-1 and J is TRBJ2-7; perhaps TRBD1 as D (6 bases). From the germline J gene comes the end of the CDR3, since the read stops 3 residues before it. CDR1 and CDR2 from the germline V gene are DFQATT and SNEGSKA (reference sequence). CDR3 length: 13 amino acids. V was pared by 8 bases and J by 0 bases, with 14 bases between.